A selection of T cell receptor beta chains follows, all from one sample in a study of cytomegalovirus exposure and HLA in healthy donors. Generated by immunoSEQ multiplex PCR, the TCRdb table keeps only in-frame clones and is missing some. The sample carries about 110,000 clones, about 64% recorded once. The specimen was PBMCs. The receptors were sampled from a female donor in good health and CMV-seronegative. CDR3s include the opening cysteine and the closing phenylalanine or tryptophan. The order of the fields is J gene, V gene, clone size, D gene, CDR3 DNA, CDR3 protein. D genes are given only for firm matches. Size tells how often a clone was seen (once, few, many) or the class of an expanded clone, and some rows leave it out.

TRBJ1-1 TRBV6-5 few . TGTGCCAGCAGTGGGGAGGGTCCTGAAGCTTTCTTT CASSGEGPEAFF
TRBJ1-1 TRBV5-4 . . TGTGCCAGCAGCACGTACAGGGTAGACACTGAAGCTTTCTTT CASSTYRVDTEAFF
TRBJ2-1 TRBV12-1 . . TGTGCCAGCAGCTTTTGGGGGGGCCCCTGGCCCCATGAGCAGTTCTTC CASSFWGGPWPHEQFF
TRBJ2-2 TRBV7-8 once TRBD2 TGTGCCAGCGCAACGTCCCAGGGACTAGCCACCGGGGAGCTGTTTTTT CASATSQGLATGELFF
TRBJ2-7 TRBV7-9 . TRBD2 TGTGCCAGCAGCTTAGCCCCGGGAGGGAGCTCCTACGAGCAGTACTTC CASSLAPGGSSYEQYF
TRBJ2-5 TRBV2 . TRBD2 TGTGCCAGCAATCTCGGGGGGCAAGAGACCCAGTACTTC CASNLGGQETQYF
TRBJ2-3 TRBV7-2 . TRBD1 TGTGCCAGCAGCTTAACAGGGACAGGGGGCAACACAGATACGCAGTATTTT CASSLTGTGGNTDTQYF
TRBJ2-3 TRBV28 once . TGTGCCAGCAGTCTAGCGTGGTCTCGTGGAGATACGCAGTATTTT CASSLAWSRGDTQYF
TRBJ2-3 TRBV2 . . TGTGCCAGCAGTGGGGGGGGGCAAGGCACAGATACGCAGTATTTT CASSGGGQGTDTQYF
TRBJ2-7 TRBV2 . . TGTGCCAGCAGTGAGGCTGACTACTCCTACGAGCAGTACTTC CASSEADYSYEQYF
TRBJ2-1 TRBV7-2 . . TGTGCCAGCAGCTTAGGTGTAGCGGCTTACAATGAGCAGTTCTTC CASSLGVAAYNEQFF
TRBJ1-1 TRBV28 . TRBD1 TGTGCCAGCAGCCAAAGCAGGGGGCGGACTGAAGCTTTCTTT CASSQSRGRTEAFF
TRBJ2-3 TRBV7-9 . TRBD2 TGTGCCAGCAGACAGCCCCCTAAGCGGGAGGGCCGTGCAGATACGCAGTATTTT CASRQPPKREGRADTQYF
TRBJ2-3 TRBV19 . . TGTGCCAGTACCCCCTCGGTGACTAGCACAGATACGCAGTATTTT CASTPSVTSTDTQYF
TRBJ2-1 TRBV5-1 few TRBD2 TGCGCCAGCAGCTTAGAGGGACTAGGAGTGGGGGAGCAGTTCTTC CASSLEGLGVGEQFF
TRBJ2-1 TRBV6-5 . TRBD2 TGTGCCAGCAGTCCACCGGGACTAGCAGACAATGAGCAGTTCTTC CASSPPGLADNEQFF
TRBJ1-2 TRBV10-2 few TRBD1 TGCGCCAGCAGTGAGTCGGACAGGGCCCTCTATGGCTACACCTTC CASSESDRALYGYTF
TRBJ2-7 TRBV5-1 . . TGCGCCAGCAGCTTGGGACCCGGGTTCTACGAGCAGTACTTC CASSLGPGFYEQYF
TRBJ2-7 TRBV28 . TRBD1 TGTGCCAGCAGTTTAGGGCGGGGACAGGGATTTTCATACGAGCAGTACTTC CASSLGRGQGFSYEQYF
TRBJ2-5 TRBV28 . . TGTGCCAGCGGCTTTCGCGAGACCCAGTACTTC CASGFRETQYF
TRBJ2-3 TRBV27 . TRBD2 TGTGCCAGCAGTCTCCGGACTAGCGGGGGGAATACGCAGTATTTT CASSLRTSGGNTQYF
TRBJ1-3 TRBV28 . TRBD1 TGTGCCAGCAGCCACAACAGGGGAGCTGGAAACACCATATATTTT CASSHNRGAGNTIYF
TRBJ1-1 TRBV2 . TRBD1 TGTGCCAGCAGTGAAGTTGTAGGGGGCCCTGAAGCTTTCTTT CASSEVVGGPEAFF
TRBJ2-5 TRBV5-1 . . TGCGCCAGCAGCGAACGTAACAGGCAAGAGACCCAGTACTTC CASSERNRQETQYF
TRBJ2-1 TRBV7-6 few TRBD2 TGTGCCAGCAGCTTAGGGAGCGGGAGGGCCGGTGAGCAGTTCTTC CASSLGSGRAGEQFF
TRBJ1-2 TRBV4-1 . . TGCGCCAGCAGCCGGGAGGGCTTCTATGGCTACACCTTC CASSREGFYGYTF